A single sample gave rise to the 5 T cell receptor beta chains below, sequenced in a study of blood T cell repertoires in COVID-19. Assay used: immunoSEQ multiplex PCR; TCRdb lists only in-frame clones, some missing. Among about 65,000 clones listed, around 93% were seen once. Sequencing input: peripheral blood. These receptors originate from a man in his 70s with active COVID-19.

The chain employs TRBV10-3 and TRBJ2-5, with TRBD2 as a possible D gene (7 bases). The germline V gene has CDR1 ENHRY and CDR2 SYGVKD. This CDR3 spans 16 amino acids. V was pared by 2 bases and J by 5 bases, with 18 bases between. As DNA, the CDR3 is TGTGCCATCAGTGAGGGGAAGTCGGGGGGCGGGGAGACCCAGTACTTC. Translation gives CAISEGKSGGGETQYF.

The chain carries TRBV29-1 and TRBJ2-3; weak D call: TRBD1 (6 bases). The CDR3 contains 13 residues. Germline V gene lookup returns CDR1 SQVTM and CDR2 ANQGSEA. The germline V and J ends were trimmed by 4 bases and 2 bases, with 10 bases remaining between them. This CDR3 is CSVGGPNTDTQYF. The CDR3 nucleotides are TGCAGCGTTGGGGGGCCTAACACAGATACGCAGTATTTT.

This chain connects TRBV7-8 to TRBJ1-2; D gene ambiguous. Per the germline V gene, CDR1 is SGHVS and CDR2 is FQNEAQ. This CDR3 is built from 13 residues. Trimming left V 1 base short and J 8 bases short, with 11 bases between. CDR3 region: CASSLGVLGGYTF. CDR3 sequence (DNA): TGTGCCAGCAGCTTAGGGGTCCTGGGCGGCTACACCTTC.

The chain uses TRBV7-3 and TRBJ2-2; TRBD1 matches 9 bases. After removal of 4 bases from V and 4 bases from J, the junction contained 4 bases not matched to a gene. Germline CDR1 reads SGHTA; CDR2 reads FQGTGA. The CDR3 consists of 15 residues. The CDR3 spells CASSSGTGSTGELFF. For the CDR3, the DNA is TGTGCCAGCAGCTCCGGGACAGGGAGCACCGGGGAGCTGTTTTTT.

Comment on this clone: This sample includes further DNA sequences coding for the same CDR3. V usage is TRBV20-1 and J usage is TRBJ2-5; D not certain. In germline, CDR1 is DFQATT, CDR2 SNEGSKA (reference sequence). CDR3 size: 11 residues. V was pared by 1 base and J by 5 bases, with 5 bases between. The CDR3 DNA follows: TGCAGTGCTAGAGGGCGGGAGACCCAGTACTTC. Translated: CSARGRETQYF.